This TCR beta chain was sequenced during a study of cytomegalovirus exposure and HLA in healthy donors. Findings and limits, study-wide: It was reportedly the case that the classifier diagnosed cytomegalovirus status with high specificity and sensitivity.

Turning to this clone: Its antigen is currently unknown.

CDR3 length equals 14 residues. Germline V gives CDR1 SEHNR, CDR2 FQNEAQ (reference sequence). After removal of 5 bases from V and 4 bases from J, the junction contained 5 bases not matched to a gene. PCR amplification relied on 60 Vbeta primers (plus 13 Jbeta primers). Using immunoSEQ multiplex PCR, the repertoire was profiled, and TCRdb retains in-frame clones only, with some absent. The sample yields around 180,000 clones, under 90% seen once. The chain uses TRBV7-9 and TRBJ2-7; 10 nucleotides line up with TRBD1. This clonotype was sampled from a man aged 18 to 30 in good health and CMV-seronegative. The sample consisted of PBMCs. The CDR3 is CASSRTGGDYEQYF. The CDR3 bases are TGTGCCAGCAGCCGGACAGGGGGGGATTACGAGCAGTACTTC.